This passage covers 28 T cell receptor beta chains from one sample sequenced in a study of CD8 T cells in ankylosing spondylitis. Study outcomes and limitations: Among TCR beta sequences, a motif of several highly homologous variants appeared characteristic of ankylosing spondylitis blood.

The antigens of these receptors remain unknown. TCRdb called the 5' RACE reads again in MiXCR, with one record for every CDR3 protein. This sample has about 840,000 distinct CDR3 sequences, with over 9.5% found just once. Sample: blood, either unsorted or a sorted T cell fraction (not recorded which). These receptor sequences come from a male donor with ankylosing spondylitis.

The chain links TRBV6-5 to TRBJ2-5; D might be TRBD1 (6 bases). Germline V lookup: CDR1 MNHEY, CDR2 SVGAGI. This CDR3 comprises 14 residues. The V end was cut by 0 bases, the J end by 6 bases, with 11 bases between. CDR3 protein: CASSYSGWGQTQYF. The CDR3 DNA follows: TGTGCCAGCAGTTACTCTGGGTGGGGGCAGACCCAGTACTTC.

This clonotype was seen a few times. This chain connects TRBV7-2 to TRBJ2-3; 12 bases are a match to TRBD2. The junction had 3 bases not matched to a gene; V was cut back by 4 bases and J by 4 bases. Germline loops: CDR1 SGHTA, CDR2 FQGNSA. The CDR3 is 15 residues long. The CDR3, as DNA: TGTGCCAGCAGCTGGGCTAGCGGGGGGGCAGATACGCAGTATTTT. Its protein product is CASSWASGGADTQYF.

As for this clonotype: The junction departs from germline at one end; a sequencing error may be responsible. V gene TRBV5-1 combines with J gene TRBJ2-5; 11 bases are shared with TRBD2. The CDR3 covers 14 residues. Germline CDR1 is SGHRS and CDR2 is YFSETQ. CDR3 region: CASSLSGREETQYF. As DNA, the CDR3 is TGTGCCAGCAGCCTTAGCGGGAGGGAAGAGACCCAGTACTTC.

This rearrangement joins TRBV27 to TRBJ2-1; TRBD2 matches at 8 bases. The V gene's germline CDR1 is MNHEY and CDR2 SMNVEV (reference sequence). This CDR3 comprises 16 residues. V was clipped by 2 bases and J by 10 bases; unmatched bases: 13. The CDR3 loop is CASSLISGRPRGEQFF. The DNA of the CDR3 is TGTGCCAGCAGTTTAATCAGCGGGAGACCTCGGGGGGAGCAGTTCTTC.

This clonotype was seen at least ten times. The CDR3 region is CASRGNGYRSYEQYF. CDR3 nucleotide sequence: TGTGCCAGCAGGGGGAACGGGTACCGCTCCTACGAGCAGTACTTC. The chain employs TRBV27 and TRBJ2-7; D unresolved. Germline V gene data show CDR1 as MNHEY and CDR2 as SMNVEV (reference sequence). The V and J ends lost 6 bases and 0 bases respectively, with 15 bases between them. The CDR3 totals 15 residues.

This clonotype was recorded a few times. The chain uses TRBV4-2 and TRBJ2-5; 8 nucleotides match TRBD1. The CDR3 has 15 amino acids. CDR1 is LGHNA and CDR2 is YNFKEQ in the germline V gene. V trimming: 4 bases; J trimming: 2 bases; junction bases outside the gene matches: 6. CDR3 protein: CASSPGRGQQETQYF. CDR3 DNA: TGTGCCAGCAGCCCAGGCAGGGGGCAACAAGAGACCCAGTACTTC.

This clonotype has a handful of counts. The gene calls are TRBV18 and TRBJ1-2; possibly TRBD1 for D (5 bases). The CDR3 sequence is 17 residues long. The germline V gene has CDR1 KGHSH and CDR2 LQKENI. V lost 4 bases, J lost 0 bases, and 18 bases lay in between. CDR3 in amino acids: CASSQTLNDRSNYGYTF. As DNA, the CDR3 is TGTGCCAGCTCACAAACCTTAAACGACAGATCTAACTATGGCTACACCTTC.

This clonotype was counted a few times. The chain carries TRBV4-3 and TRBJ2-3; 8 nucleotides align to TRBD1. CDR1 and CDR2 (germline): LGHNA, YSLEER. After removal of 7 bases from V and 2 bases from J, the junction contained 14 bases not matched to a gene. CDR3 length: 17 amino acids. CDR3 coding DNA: TGCGCCAGCAACCCCCTCCACGGACAGGGCTCCACAGATACGCAGTATTTT. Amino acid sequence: CASNPLHGQGSTDTQYF.

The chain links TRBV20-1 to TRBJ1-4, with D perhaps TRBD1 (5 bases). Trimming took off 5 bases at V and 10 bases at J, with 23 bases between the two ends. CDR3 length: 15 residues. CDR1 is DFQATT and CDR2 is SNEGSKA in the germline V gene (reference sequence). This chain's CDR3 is CSAGKAGSRHGKLFF. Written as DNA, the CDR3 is TGCAGTGCTGGGAAAGCAGGGAGCCGGCATGGAAAACTGTTTTTT.

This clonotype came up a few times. The CDR3 nucleotides read TGTGCCAGCAGCCCGGAGGGAGGGTCGGGCGAGCAGTACTTC. It codes for CASSPEGGSGEQYF. The rearrangement links TRBV7-2 to TRBJ2-7, with TRBD2 identical over 7 bases. The CDR3 totals 14 residues. Germline assignment: CDR1 SGHTA and CDR2 FQGNSA. V was clipped by 5 bases and J by 6 bases; unmatched bases: 10.

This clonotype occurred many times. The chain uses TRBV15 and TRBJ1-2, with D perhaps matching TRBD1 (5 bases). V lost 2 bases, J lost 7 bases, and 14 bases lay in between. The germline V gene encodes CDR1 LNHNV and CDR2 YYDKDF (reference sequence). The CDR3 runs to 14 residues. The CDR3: CATSRLRDARGYTF. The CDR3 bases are TGTGCCACCAGCAGATTGAGGGACGCCCGTGGCTACACCTTC. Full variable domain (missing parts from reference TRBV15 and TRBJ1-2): DAMVIQNPRYQVTQFGKPVTLSCSQTLNHNVMYWYQQKSSQAPKLLFHYYDKDFNNEADTPDNFQSRRPNTSFCFLDIRSPGLGDTAMYLCATSRLRDARGYTFGSGTRLTVV.

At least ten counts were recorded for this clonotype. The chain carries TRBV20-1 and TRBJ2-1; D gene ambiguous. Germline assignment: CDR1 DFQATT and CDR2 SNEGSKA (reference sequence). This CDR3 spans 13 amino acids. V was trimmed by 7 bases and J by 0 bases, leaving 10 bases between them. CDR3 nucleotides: TGCAGTGGCCTGTTTGGCTCCTACAATGAGCAGTTCTTC. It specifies CSGLFGSYNEQFF.

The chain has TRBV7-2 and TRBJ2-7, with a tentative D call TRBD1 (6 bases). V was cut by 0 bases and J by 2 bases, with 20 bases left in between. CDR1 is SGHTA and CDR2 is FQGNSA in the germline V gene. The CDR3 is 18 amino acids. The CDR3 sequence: CASSLAPGHQVWAYEQYF. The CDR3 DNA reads TGTGCCAGCAGCTTAGCACCGGGACACCAAGTTTGGGCCTACGAGCAGTACTTC.

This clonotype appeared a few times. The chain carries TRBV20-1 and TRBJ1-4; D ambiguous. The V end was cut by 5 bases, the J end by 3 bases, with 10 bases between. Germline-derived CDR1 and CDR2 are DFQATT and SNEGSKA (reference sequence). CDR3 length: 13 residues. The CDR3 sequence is CSALSQPNEKLFF. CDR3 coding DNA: TGCAGTGCTCTCTCCCAGCCTAATGAAAAACTGTTTTTT.

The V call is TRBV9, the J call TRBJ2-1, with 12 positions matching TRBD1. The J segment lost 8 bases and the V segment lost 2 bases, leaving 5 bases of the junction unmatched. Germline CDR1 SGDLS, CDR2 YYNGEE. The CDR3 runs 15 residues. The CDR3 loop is CASSVGTGGVYEQFF. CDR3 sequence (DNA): TGTGCCAGCAGCGTGGGGACAGGGGGCGTCTATGAGCAGTTCTTC.

CDR3 in DNA: TGTGCCAGCGACCAGGGTCAAGAGACCCAGTACTTC. Amino acids: CASDQGQETQYF. The genes are TRBV3-1 and TRBJ2-5, with a tentative D call TRBD1 (5 bases). Germline V lookup: CDR1 LGHDT, CDR2 YNNKEL (reference sequence). Trimming removed 8 bases from V and 2 bases from J, with 9 bases in between. The CDR3 contains 12 residues.

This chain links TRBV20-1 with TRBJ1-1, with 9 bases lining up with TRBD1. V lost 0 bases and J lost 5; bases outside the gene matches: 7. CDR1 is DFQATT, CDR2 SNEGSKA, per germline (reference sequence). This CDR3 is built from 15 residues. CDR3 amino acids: CSARDHRGPGTEAFF. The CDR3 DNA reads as TGCAGTGCTAGAGATCACAGGGGGCCGGGGACTGAAGCTTTCTTT.

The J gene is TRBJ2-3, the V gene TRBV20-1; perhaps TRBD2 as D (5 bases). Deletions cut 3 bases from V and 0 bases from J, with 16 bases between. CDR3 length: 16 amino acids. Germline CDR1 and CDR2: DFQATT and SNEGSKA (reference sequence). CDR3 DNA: TGCAGTGCTAGCCGTAGCGAGGCGGGTAGCACAGATACGCAGTATTTT. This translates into CSASRSEAGSTDTQYF.

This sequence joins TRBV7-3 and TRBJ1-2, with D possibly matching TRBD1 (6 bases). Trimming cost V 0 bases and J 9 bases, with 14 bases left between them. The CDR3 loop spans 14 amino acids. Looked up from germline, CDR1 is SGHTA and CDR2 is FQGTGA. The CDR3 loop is CASSLTWGAQSYTF. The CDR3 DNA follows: TGTGCCAGCAGCTTAACGTGGGGGGCGCAGAGCTACACCTTC.

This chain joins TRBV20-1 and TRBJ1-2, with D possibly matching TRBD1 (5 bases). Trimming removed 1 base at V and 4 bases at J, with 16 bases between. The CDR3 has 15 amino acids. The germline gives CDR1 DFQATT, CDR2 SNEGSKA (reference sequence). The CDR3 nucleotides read TGCAGTGCTAGAGTGATAGGGGTCCGAAGCTATGGCTACACCTTC. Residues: CSARVIGVRSYGYTF.

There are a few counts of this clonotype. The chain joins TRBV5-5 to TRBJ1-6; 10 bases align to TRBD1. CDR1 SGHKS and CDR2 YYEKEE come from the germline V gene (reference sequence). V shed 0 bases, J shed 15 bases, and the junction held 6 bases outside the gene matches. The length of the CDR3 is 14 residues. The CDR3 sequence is CASSLAGTGDLLHF. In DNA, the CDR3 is TGTGCCAGCAGCTTGGCGGGGACAGGGGATCTCCTCCACTTT.

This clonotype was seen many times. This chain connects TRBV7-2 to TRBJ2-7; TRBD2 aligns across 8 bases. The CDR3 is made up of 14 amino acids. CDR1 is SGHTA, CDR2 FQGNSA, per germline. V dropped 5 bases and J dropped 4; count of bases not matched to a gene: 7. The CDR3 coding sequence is TGTGCCAGCAGCCCCCGACTAGCGAGTTACGAGCAGTACTTC. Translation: CASSPRLASYEQYF.

The CDR3: CSARKSSTMNTEAFF. In nucleotides, the CDR3 is TGCAGCGCCCGGAAAAGCAGCACCATGAACACTGAAGCTTTCTTT. The J gene is TRBJ1-1, the V gene TRBV29-1; the D is unclear. Germline CDR1 reads SQVTM; CDR2 reads ANQGSEA. Trimming pared 7 bases from V and 0 bases from J, leaving 18 bases between. This CDR3 spans 15 amino acids.

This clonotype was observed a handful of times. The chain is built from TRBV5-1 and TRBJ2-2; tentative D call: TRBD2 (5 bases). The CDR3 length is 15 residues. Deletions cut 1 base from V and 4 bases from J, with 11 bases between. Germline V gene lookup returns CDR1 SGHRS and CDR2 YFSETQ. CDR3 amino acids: CASSLILSGTGELFF. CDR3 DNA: TGCGCCAGCAGCTTGATCCTGAGCGGCACCGGGGAGCTGTTTTTT.

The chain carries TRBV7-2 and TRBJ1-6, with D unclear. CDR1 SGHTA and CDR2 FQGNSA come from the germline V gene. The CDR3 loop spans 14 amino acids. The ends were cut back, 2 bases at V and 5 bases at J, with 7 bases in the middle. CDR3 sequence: CASSLSQNNSPLHF. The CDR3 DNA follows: TGTGCCAGCAGCTTAAGCCAGAATAATTCACCCCTCCACTTT.

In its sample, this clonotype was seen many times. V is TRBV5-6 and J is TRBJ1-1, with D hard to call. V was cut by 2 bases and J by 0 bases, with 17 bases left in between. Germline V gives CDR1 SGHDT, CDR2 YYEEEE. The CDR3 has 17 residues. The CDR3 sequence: CASSLRALDRMNTEAFF. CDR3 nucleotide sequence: TGTGCCAGCAGCTTACGTGCTTTGGATCGGATGAACACTGAAGCTTTCTTT. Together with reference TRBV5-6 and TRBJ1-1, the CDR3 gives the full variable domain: DAGVTQSPTHLIKTRGQQVTLRCSPKSGHDTVSWYQQALGQGPQFIFQYYEEEERQRGNFPDRFSGHQFPNYSSELNVNALLLGDSALYLCASSLRALDRMNTEAFFGQGTRLTVV.

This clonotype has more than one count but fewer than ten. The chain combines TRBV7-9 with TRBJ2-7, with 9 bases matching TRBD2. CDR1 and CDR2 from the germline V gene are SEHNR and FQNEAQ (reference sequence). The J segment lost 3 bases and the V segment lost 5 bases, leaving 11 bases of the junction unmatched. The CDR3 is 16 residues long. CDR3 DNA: TGTGCCAGCAGCCGCCGCGTAGCGGGGGTCGACTACGAGCAGTACTTC. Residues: CASSRRVAGVDYEQYF.

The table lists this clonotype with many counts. CDR3 sequence (DNA): TGTGCCAGCAGCCGAGACAGGAGCCAAGAGACCCAGTACTTC. The encoded protein is CASSRDRSQETQYF. The chain combines TRBV7-2 with TRBJ2-5; D may be TRBD1 (6 bases). Germline V lookup: CDR1 SGHTA, CDR2 FQGNSA. V gave up 5 bases and J gave up 1 base, with 11 bases separating them. This CDR3 is built from 14 residues.